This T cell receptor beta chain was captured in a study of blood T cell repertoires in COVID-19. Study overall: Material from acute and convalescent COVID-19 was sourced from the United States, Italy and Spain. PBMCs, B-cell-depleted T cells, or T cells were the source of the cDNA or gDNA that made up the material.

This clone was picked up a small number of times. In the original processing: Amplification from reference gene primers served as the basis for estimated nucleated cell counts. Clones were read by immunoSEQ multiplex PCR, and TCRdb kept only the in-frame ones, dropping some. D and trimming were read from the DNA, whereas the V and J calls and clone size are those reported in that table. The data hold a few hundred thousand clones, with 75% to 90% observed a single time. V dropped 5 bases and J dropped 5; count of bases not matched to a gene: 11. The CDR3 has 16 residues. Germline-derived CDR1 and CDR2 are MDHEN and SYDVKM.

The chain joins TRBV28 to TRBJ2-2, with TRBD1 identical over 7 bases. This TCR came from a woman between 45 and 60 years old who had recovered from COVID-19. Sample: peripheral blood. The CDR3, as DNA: TGTGCCAGCAGTCAAGAGGAAAGGGGGCCGACCGGGGAGCTGTTTTTT. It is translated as CASSQEERGPTGELFF.